This TCR beta chain appears in the sequencing data of a study of ipilimumab plus nivolumab after autologous stem cell transplantation. General study results and limits: Per the authors, repertoire, Treg and microbiota data justify further study.

Data came from immunoSEQ multiplex PCR; TCRdb stores just in-frame clones and leaves some out. The table lists about 40,000 clones, 80% to 95% of them singletons. Details on this clone: Antigen unknown.

The input for sequencing was PBMCs, taken in a trial of ipilimumab plus nivolumab as post-transplant consolidation. The clonotype originates from a male donor with multiple myeloma.

CDR3 residues: CASALDRGPLAGAAQGNEQFF. Written as DNA, the CDR3 is TGTGCCAGCGCCTTGGACAGGGGACCACTAGCGGGAGCCGCCCAGGGCAATGAGCAGTTCTTC. The J gene is TRBJ2-1, the V gene TRBV7-3, with 11 bases fitting TRBD2. Germline V gene lookup returns CDR1 SGHTA and CDR2 FQGTGA. This CDR3 spans 21 amino acids. With V trimmed by 8 bases and J by 6 bases, 27 bases remained unmatched. The whole variable domain, filled in from reference TRBV7-3 and TRBJ2-1, reads GAGVSQTPSNKVTEKGKYVELRCDPISGHTALYWYRQSLGQGPEFLIYFQGTGAADDSGLPNDRFFAVRPEGSVSTLKIQRTERGDSAVYLCASALDRGPLAGAAQGNEQFFGPGTRLTVL.